A selection of T cell receptor beta chains follows, all from one sample in a study of cytomegalovirus exposure and HLA in healthy donors. TCRdb's copy holds only in-frame clones and misses some; the assay was immunoSEQ multiplex PCR. The sample holds around 130,000 clones, around 80% seen once. The material sequenced was PBMCs. The receptors were gathered from a woman between 18 and 30 years old in good health and CMV-seronegative. Each CDR3 is given with its conserved first and last residue. The order of the fields is D gene, clone size, CDR3 length, J gene, V gene, CDR3 protein, CDR3 DNA. D genes are given only for firm matches. The size entry is marked missing in some rows and otherwise reads once, few, many or a size class.

>NA|NA|13|TRBJ1-1|TRBV27
CASSSTRGTEAFF
TGTGCCAGCAGTTCCACCCGAGGGACTGAAGCTTTCTTT
>NA|NA|14|TRBJ1-4|TRBV7-9
CASSLVASGEKLFF
TGTGCCAGCAGCTTAGTTGCTAGCGGTGAAAAACTGTTTTTT
>TRBD1|once|15|TRBJ1-5|TRBV27
CASKTGTGDNQPQHF
TGTGCCAGCAAAACCGGGACAGGGGACAATCAGCCCCAGCATTTT
>NA|once|14|TRBJ2-6|TRBV2
CASALRGMANVLTF
TGTGCCAGCGCGCTTAGAGGGATGGCCAACGTCCTGACTTTC
>TRBD1|NA|15|TRBJ1-1|TRBV28
CAGRRPGGVFTEAFF
TGTGCCGGCCGGAGACCAGGGGGCGTTTTCACTGAAGCTTTCTTT
>TRBD1|NA|15|TRBJ1-2|TRBV25-1
CASSRPGQGASGYTF
TGTGCCAGCAGTAGGCCGGGACAGGGGGCGTCTGGCTACACCTTC
>TRBD2|NA|17|TRBJ2-3|TRBV7-9
CASSNGLAGARVDTQYF
TGTGCCAGCAGCAACGGACTAGCGGGGGCCAGGGTGGATACGCAGTATTTT
>NA|few|13|TRBJ2-1|TRBV21-1
CASSGGIYNEQFF
TGTGCCAGCTCTGGCGGGATATACAATGAGCAGTTCTTC
>TRBD1|NA|18|TRBJ2-1|TRBV6-7
CASSYSPYSGTVYNEQFF
TGTGCCAGCAGTTACTCGCCCTACTCCGGGACAGTCTACAATGAGCAGTTCTTC
>TRBD1|few|15|TRBJ1-2|TRBV9
CASSITGDGDYGYTF
TGTGCCAGCAGCATTACAGGGGATGGTGACTATGGCTACACCTTC
>TRBD1|NA|14|TRBJ1-1|TRBV25-1
CASSGRDRGAEAFF
TGTGCCAGCAGTGGCCGGGACAGGGGCGCTGAAGCTTTCTTT
>NA|NA|16|TRBJ1-1|TRBV18
CASSPTWGGENTEAFF
TGTGCCAGCTCACCCACCTGGGGGGGCGAGAACACTGAAGCTTTCTTT
>NA|NA|17|TRBJ1-3|TRBV4-1
CASSQEGPGYSGNTIYF
TGCGCCAGCAGCCAAGAGGGTCCAGGGTACTCTGGAAACACCATATATTTT
>NA|few|15|TRBJ2-1|TRBV5-1
CASSFSASSYNEQFF
TGCGCCAGCAGCTTTAGCGCTAGTTCCTACAATGAGCAGTTCTTC
>TRBD1|once|11|TRBJ1-2|TRBV29-1
CSVRQGISYTF
TGCAGCGTTAGACAGGGGATTAGCTACACCTTC
>TRBD1|NA|14|TRBJ2-7|TRBV2
CASRRRDSSYEQYF
TGTGCCAGCCGTCGACGGGACAGCTCCTACGAGCAGTACTTC
>NA|NA|15|TRBJ2-3|TRBV19
CASSIEVAGKDTQYF
TGTGCCAGTAGTATAGAGGTGGCCGGGAAAGATACGCAGTATTTT
>NA|NA|15|TRBJ2-2|TRBV6-1
CASSSRWSNTGELFF
TGTGCCAGCAGTTCGCGATGGTCCAACACCGGGGAGCTGTTTTTT
>NA|NA|13|TRBJ1-2|TRBV5-6
CASAWEGAGGYTF
TGTGCCAGCGCCTGGGAGGGCGCGGGTGGCTACACCTTC
>TRBD2|NA|14|TRBJ2-1|TRBV4-2
CASSQGNGGNEQFF
TGTGCCAGCAGCCAAGGGAACGGGGGGAATGAGCAGTTCTTC
>NA|NA|14|TRBJ1-2|TRBV5-1
CASSLSTGSYGYTF
TGCGCCAGCAGCTTGTCCACCGGGAGCTATGGCTACACCTTC
>NA|NA|12|TRBJ2-1|TRBV9
CASSVPGGEQFF
TGTGCCAGCAGCGTCCCCGGGGGTGAGCAGTTCTTC
>TRBD1|few|17|TRBJ1-1|TRBV15
CATSPGTGGLRNTEAFF
TGTGCCACCAGCCCCGGGACAGGGGGCCTCCGAAACACTGAAGCTTTCTTT
>NA|NA|16|TRBJ1-2|TRBV6-6
CASSLSLRSPSYGYTF
TGTGCCAGCAGTCTATCGTTGCGGAGCCCTTCCTATGGCTACACCTTC
>TRBD1|few|19|TRBJ1-2|TRBV9
CASSARTSLGTGGNYGYTF
TGTGCCAGCAGCGCTCGAACATCACTTGGGACAGGGGGGAACTATGGCTACACCTTC
>NA|NA|15|TRBJ1-3|TRBV9
CASSGEEGPGNTIYF
TGTGCCAGCAGTGGGGAGGAGGGACCTGGAAACACCATATATTTT
>NA|NA|13|TRBJ1-1|TRBV19
CASSYIGQGEAFF
TGTGCCAGTAGTTATATTGGTCAGGGTGAAGCTTTCTTT
>TRBD1|NA|16|TRBJ1-2|TRBV10-3
CATYWDRGVANYGYTF
TGTGCCACCTATTGGGACAGGGGGGTGGCTAACTATGGCTACACCTTC
>TRBD2|NA|16|TRBJ2-3|TRBV2
CASSSQRTSGEDTQYF
TGTGCCAGCAGTTCCCAACGGACTAGCGGCGAAGATACGCAGTATTTT
>NA|NA|15|TRBJ1-4|TRBV7-9
CASSLGRGGDEKLFF
TGTGCCAGCAGCTTAGGTCGGGGTGGGGATGAAAAACTGTTTTTT
>NA|NA|13|TRBJ1-2|TRBV2
CASKGATNYGYTF
TGTGCCAGCAAAGGGGCGACTAACTATGGCTACACCTTC
>TRBD1|NA|14|TRBJ1-4|TRBV6-5
CASSPGQGRGKLFF
TGTGCCAGCAGTCCTGGACAGGGGAGAGGAAAACTGTTTTTT
>TRBD1|NA|14|TRBJ1-2|TRBV7-2
CASSGAGGTMGYTF
TGTGCCAGCTCCGGGGCAGGGGGCACGATGGGCTACACCTTC
>NA|NA|15|TRBJ2-2|TRBV7-2
CASSPLRRNTGELFF
TGTGCCAGCAGCCCCTTGAGGCGGAACACCGGGGAGCTGTTTTTT
>TRBD1|NA|15|TRBJ1-5|TRBV19
CASSNRTGRHQPQHF
TGTGCCAGTAGTAATAGGACAGGTCGGCACCAGCCCCAGCATTTT
>NA|NA|13|TRBJ2-2|TRBV11-3
CASSETGFRELFF
TGTGCCAGCAGCGAAACAGGGTTTAGGGAGCTGTTTTTT
>NA|few|13|TRBJ1-2|TRBV19
CASSERGFYGYTF
TGTGCCAGTTCTGAAAGAGGCTTCTATGGCTACACCTTC
>TRBD2|NA|16|TRBJ2-1|TRBV7-9
CASSQGLAGPYNEQFF
TGTGCCAGCAGCCAGGGACTAGCGGGCCCATACAATGAGCAGTTCTTC
>TRBD2|NA|16|TRBJ2-1|TRBV7-6
CASSPTVAGGHNEQFF
TGTGCCAGCAGCCCTACGGTAGCGGGGGGGCATAATGAGCAGTTCTTC
>TRBD1|NA|15|TRBJ1-6|TRBV4-3
CASSPVGTGFSPLHF
TGCGCCAGTTCCCCTGTGGGGACAGGGTTTTCACCCCTCCACTTT
>TRBD1|NA|16|TRBJ1-5|TRBV19
CASSIGDRDSNQPQHF
TGTGCCAGTAGTATTGGCGACAGGGATAGCAATCAGCCCCAGCATTTT